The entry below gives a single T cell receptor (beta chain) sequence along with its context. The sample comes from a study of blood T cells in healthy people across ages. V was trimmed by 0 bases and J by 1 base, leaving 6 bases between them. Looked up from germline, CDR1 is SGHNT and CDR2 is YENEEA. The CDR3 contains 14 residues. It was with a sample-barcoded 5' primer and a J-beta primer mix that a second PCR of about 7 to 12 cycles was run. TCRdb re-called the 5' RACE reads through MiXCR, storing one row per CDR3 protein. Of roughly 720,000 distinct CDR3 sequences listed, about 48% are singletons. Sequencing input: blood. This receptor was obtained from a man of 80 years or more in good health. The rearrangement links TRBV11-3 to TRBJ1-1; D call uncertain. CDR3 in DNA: TGTGCCAGCAGCTTAGATGCCGGGAACACTGAAGCTTTCTTT. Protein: CASSLDAGNTEAFF.